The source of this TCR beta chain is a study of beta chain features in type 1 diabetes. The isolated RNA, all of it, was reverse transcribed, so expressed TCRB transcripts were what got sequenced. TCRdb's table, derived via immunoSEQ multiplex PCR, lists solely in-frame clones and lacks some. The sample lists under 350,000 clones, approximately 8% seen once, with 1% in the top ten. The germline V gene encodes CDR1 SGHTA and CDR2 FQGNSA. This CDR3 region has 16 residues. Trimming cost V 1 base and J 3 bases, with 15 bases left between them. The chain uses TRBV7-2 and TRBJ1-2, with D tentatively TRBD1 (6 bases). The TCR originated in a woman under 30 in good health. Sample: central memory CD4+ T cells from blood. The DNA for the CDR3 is TGTGCCAGCAGCTTAGAGGGGGACCCGAGGTACTATGGCTACACCTTC. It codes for CASSLEGDPRYYGYTF.